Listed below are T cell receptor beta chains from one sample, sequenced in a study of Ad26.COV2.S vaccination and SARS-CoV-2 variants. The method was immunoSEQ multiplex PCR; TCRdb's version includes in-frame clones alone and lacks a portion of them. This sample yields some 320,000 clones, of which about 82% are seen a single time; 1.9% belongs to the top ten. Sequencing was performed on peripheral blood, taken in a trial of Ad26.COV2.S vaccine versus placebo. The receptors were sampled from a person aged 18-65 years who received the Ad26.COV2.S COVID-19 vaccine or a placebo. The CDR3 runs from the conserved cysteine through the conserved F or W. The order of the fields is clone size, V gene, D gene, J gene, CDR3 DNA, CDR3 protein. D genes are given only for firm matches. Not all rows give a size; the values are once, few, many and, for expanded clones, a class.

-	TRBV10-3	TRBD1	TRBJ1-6	TGTGCCATCAGTGAGTCTGACAGGGGAGGGTCACCCCTCCACTTT	CAISESDRGGSPLHF
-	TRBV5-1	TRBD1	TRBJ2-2	TGCGCCAGCAGCTTAGGACAGGGGACCGGCGGGGAGCTGTTTTTT	CASSLGQGTGGELFF
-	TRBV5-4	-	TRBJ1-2	TGTGCCAGCACAAGGGAGTCCAGTGCAAACTATGGCTACACCTTC	CASTRESSANYGYTF
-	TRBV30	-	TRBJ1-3	TGTGCCTGGAGAAACTTCGCAGCTGGAAACACCATATATTTT	CAWRNFAAGNTIYF
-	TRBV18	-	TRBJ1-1	TGTGCCAGCTCACCAGATACAGGGCCGAACACTGAAGCTTTCTTT	CASSPDTGPNTEAFF
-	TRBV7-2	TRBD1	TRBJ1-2	TGTGCCAGCAGCCCGACAGGGGCCCATAACTATGGCTACACCTTC	CASSPTGAHNYGYTF
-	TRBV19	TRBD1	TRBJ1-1	TGTGCCAGTAGTCCCGGGACAGGGGTGGGGACTGAAGCTTTCTTT	CASSPGTGVGTEAFF
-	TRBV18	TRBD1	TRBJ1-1	TGTGCCAGCTCGCTTACAGGGGTTAGGACTGAAGCTTTCTTT	CASSLTGVRTEAFF
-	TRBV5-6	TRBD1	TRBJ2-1	TGTGCCAGCAGCACCCCAGGAGGGACAGGCGACTACAATGAGCAGTTCTTC	CASSTPGGTGDYNEQFF
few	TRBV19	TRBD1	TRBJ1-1	TGTGCCAGTAGGACAGGGGGCGCGAACACTGAAGCTTTCTTT	CASRTGGANTEAFF
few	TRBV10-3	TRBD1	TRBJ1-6	TGTGCCATCAGTCCGGGACAGGGTGACTCACCCCTCCACTTT	CAISPGQGDSPLHF
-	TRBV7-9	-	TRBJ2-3	TGTGCCAGCAGCCACGGGGCGTCTTTGGGGGAAGATACGCAGTATTTT	CASSHGASLGEDTQYF
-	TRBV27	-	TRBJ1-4	TGTGCCAGCAATCGGACTGGGGGCCCGAATGAAAAACTGTTTTTT	CASNRTGGPNEKLFF
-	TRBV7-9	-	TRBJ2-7	TGTGCCAGCAGCTCACGGGTTACTAACTACGAGCAGTACTTC	CASSSRVTNYEQYF
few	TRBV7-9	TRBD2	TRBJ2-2	TGTGCCAGCAGATCTAGCGGGGGGTCCACCGGGGAGCTGTTTTTT	CASRSSGGSTGELFF
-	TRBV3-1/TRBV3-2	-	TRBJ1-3	TGTGCCAGCAGCCAAAGGACCGTACGGGGAAACACCATATATTTT	CASSQRTVRGNTIYF
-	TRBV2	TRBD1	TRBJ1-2	TGTGCCAGCAGTGGGGGACAGGGGAACTATGGCTACACCTTC	CASSGGQGNYGYTF
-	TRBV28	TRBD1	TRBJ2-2	TGTGCCAGCATTCACAGGGGGCTAAACACCGGGGAGCTGTTTTTT	CASIHRGLNTGELFF
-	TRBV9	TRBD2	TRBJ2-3	TGTGCCAGCAGCGTAGGGGGAGGGGATACGCAGTATTTT	CASSVGGGDTQYF
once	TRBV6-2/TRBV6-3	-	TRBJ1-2	TGTGCCAGCAGTTACCCCTCCGGACGGATAAACTATGGCTACACCTTC	CASSYPSGRINYGYTF
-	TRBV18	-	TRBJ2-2	TGTGCCAGCTCACCAGTCCAGGGACGGACGAACACCGGGGAGCTGTTTTTT	CASSPVQGRTNTGELFF
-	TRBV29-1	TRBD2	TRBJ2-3	TGCAGCGTTGCGCCCAGCGGGGGGAGCACAGATACGCAGTATTTT	CSVAPSGGSTDTQYF